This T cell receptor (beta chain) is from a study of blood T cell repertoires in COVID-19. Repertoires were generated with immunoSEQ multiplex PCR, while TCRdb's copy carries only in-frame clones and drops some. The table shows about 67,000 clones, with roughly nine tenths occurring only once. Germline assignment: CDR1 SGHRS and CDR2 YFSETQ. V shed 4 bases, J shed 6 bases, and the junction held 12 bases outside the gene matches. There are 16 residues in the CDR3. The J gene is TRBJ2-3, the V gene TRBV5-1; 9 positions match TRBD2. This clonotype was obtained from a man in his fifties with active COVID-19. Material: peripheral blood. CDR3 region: CASSMPLAGGQDTQYF. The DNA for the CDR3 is TGCGCCAGCAGCATGCCGCTGGCGGGGGGGCAGGATACGCAGTATTTT. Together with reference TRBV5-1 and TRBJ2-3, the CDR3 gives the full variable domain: KAGVTQTPRYLIKTRGQQVTLSCSPISGHRSVSWYQQTPGQGLQFLFEYFSETQRNKGNFPGRFSGRQFSNSRSEMNVSTLELGDSALYLCASSMPLAGGQDTQYFGPGTRLTVL.